Listed below are T cell receptor beta chains from one sample, sequenced in a study of OX40 agonist ivuxolimab in advanced cancers. TCRdb's table, derived via immunoSEQ multiplex PCR, lists solely in-frame clones and lacks some. The repertoire consists of approximately 70,000 clones, with roughly four fifths occurring once and the leading ten covering 6.7%. This specimen was CD4+ or CD8+ T cells sorted from blood, taken in a trial of the OX40 agonist ivuxolimab. These receptors originate from an adult with an advanced solid tumor such as melanoma, head and neck, liver or kidney cancer. CDR3s include the opening cysteine and the closing phenylalanine or tryptophan. The D gene is left open where the match is weak.

j_call d_call cdr3_length v_call cdr3_aa
TRBJ2-1 - 15 TRBV4-1 CASSQPPGSYNEQFF
TRBJ2-5 TRBD2 16 TRBV10-1 CASSDLGLADQETQYF
TRBJ2-5 - 15 TRBV4-1 CASSQGARRQGTQYF
TRBJ2-5 - 13 TRBV28 CASSARGRETQYF
TRBJ2-2 - 16 TRBV7-2 CASSLGGQGNTGELFF
TRBJ2-3 - 17 TRBV28 CASSPRRYSDGADTQYF
TRBJ2-7 - 16 TRBV11-2 CASSLSPSSKVYEQYF
TRBJ2-7 TRBD1 15 TRBV28 CASSFLSGQGGEQYF
TRBJ1-3 - 11 TRBV28 CASTLRNTIYF
TRBJ2-5 TRBD1 15 TRBV7-3 CASSYPDRGGETQYF